This T cell receptor (beta chain) was profiled in a study of T cells in tuberculosis. The CDR3 has 14 residues. Per the germline V gene, CDR1 is LGHNA and CDR2 is YSLEER. With 10 bases removed from V and 2 bases from J, the gap between germline ends came to 12 bases. Study-level results: Classification accuracy was around 85% (AUROC approximately 0.89) with the GMM-specific repertoire. The TCR-beta difference was not significant; alpha differences partly reflected length.

A remark on this clone: Antigen unknown.

The protocol was immunoSEQ multiplex PCR, while the TCRdb copy is restricted to in-frame clones and leaves out a portion. This sample has about 20,000 clones, with around 87% found just once. This rearrangement joins TRBV4-3 to TRBJ2-6; TRBD2 is a possible D gene (5 bases). What was sequenced was PBMCs. This TCR was recovered from a donor aged 10-29 years with latent tuberculosis or without tuberculosis infection. CDR3 loop: CATGELAGANVLTF. Here the CDR3 DNA reads TGCGCCACCGGGGAGTTGGCTGGGGCCAACGTCCTGACTTTC.